Each of the 17 T cell receptor beta chains below was sequenced from the same sample in a study of blood T cell repertoires in COVID-19. The data were produced by immunoSEQ multiplex PCR, yet TCRdb's version contains in-frame clones alone and is incomplete. There are around 140,000 clones in the sample; around 84% occur only once, and about 2.5% lies in the top ten. The sample taken for sequencing was peripheral blood. The receptors originated from a human donor with acute or convalescent COVID-19. The donor label of this sample is uncertain.

The chain combines TRBV7-2 with TRBJ2-1, with 9 positions matching TRBD2. The CDR3 has 14 amino acids. The germline gives CDR1 SGHTA, CDR2 FQGNSA. The V and J ends lost 2 bases and 9 bases, in that order; junction bases with no gene match: 5. The CDR3 spells CASSLLRGGAEQFF. As DNA, the CDR3 is TGTGCCAGCAGCTTACTGCGGGGGGGCGCTGAGCAGTTCTTC.

The V call is TRBV7-2, the J call TRBJ2-7; no definite D call. The CDR3 sequence is 13 residues long. The germline V gene has CDR1 SGHTA and CDR2 FQGNSA. V lost 4 bases and J lost 3, with 10 bases in between. The CDR3 DNA reads as TGTGCCAGCAGCTATGTTGCCGGCTACGAGCAGTACGTC. Its protein product is CASSYVAGYEQYV.

V usage is TRBV15 and J usage is TRBJ2-1; tentatively, D is TRBD2 (5 bases). The germline CDR1 and CDR2 sequences are LNHNV and YYDKDF (reference sequence). V gave up 1 base and J gave up 6 bases, with 13 bases separating them. The CDR3 runs 15 residues. CDR3 coding DNA: TGTGCCACCAGCAGAGGGGCGGTAGCGTCCAATGAGCAGTTCTTC. It specifies CATSRGAVASNEQFF.

The genes are TRBV19 and TRBJ2-7, with TRBD2 as a possible D gene (7 bases). This CDR3 is built from 15 residues. From germline, CDR1 is LNHDA and CDR2 SQIVND (reference sequence). With 0 bases removed from V and 2 bases from J, the gap between germline ends came to 11 bases. CDR3 loop: CASSIDYGGPYEQYV. The DNA of the CDR3 is TGTGCCAGTAGTATAGATTACGGGGGGCCCTACGAGCAGTACGTC.

The V gene is TRBV18, the J gene TRBJ2-1; TRBD1 aligns across 9 bases. The V gene end was trimmed by 3 bases and the J gene end by 6 bases; junction bases not matched to a gene: 6. The CDR3 is made up of 15 amino acids. Germline V lookup: CDR1 KGHSH, CDR2 LQKENI. The CDR3: CASSPTRTGVNEQFF. The CDR3 coding sequence is TGTGCCAGCTCACCGACTCGGACAGGGGTCAATGAGCAGTTCTTC.

The V gene is TRBV28, the J gene TRBJ1-2; 7 bases are a match to TRBD1. Germline CDR1 MDHEN, CDR2 SYDVKM. The V segment lost 2 bases and the J segment 3 bases; nucleotides outside the gene matches: 6. This CDR3 region has 15 residues. This chain's CDR3 is CASSLGTVNDYGYTF. The CDR3 region has the DNA TGTGCCAGCAGTTTAGGGACAGTGAACGACTATGGCTACACCTTC.

V usage is TRBV6-1 and J usage is TRBJ2-3; D is unclear. Trimming shortened V by 5 bases and J by 1 base, and 7 bases separated the two germline ends. Germline V gene sequence: CDR1 MNHNS, CDR2 SASEGT. The CDR3 totals 13 residues. CDR3 nucleotide sequence: TGTGCCAGCAGTTCCCCTCGCACAGATACGCAGTATTTT. It is translated as CASSSPRTDTQYF.

The chain carries TRBV5-1 and TRBJ2-5; tentatively, D is TRBD1 (6 bases). This CDR3 is built from 14 residues. The V end lost 0 bases, the J end lost 4 bases, and 10 bases lay between the germline ends. Germline CDR1 and CDR2: SGHRS and YFSETQ. CDR3 protein: CASSLDPRGETQYF. DNA of the CDR3: TGCGCCAGCAGCTTGGATCCCAGGGGAGAGACCCAGTACTTC.

The gene calls are TRBV28 and TRBJ1-2; 10 bases line up with TRBD1. The CDR3 runs to 17 residues. Per germline, CDR1 MDHEN and CDR2 SYDVKM. The V gene end was trimmed by 5 bases and the J gene end by 4 bases; junction bases not matched to a gene: 13. The CDR3 nucleotides are TGTGCCAGCAGTGGCGGGACAGGGGTGGCGGTAGGCTATGGCTACACCTTC. Residues: CASSGGTGVAVGYGYTF.

The rearrangement joins TRBV2 to TRBJ1-2; 8 bases fit TRBD1. CDR3 length equals 15 residues. Germline V gives CDR1 SNHLY, CDR2 FYNNEI. V was clipped by 4 bases and J by 5 bases; unmatched bases: 9. CDR3 bases: TGTGCCAGCAGTGTAACCGGGACAGGACGTTATGGCTACACCTTC. It yields the protein CASSVTGTGRYGYTF. The complete variable domain, with remaining parts taken from reference TRBV2 and TRBJ1-2, reads EPEVTQTPSHQVTQMGQEVILRCVPISNHLYFYWYRQILGQKVEFLVSFYNNEISEKSEIFDDQFSVERPDGSNFTLKIRSTKLEDSAMYFCASSVTGTGRYGYTFGSGTRLTVV.

This sequence joins TRBV2 and TRBJ2-1; TRBD2 matches 11 bases. Germline V CDR1 and CDR2: SNHLY, FYNNEI. Unmatched junction bases numbered 4, after V lost 6 bases and J lost 6 bases. The CDR3 is 14 amino acids. CDR3 protein: CASRGTSGSNEQFF. CDR3 DNA: TGTGCCAGCAGGGGGACTAGCGGAAGCAATGAGCAGTTCTTC.

V is TRBV5-1 and J is TRBJ2-1, with TRBD1 as a possible D gene (5 bases). This CDR3 is 15 amino acids long. V lost 0 bases to trimming and J lost 4 bases, with 11 bases between them. In germline, CDR1 is SGHRS, CDR2 YFSETQ. CDR3 bases: TGCGCCAGCAGCTTGGAGGACACTGGTTACAATGAGCAGTTCTTC. Translation gives CASSLEDTGYNEQFF.

Only a few counts were recorded for this clone. The chain has TRBV5-6 and TRBJ1-5; 10 bases agree with TRBD1. This CDR3 is 15 amino acids long. V shed 2 bases and J 3 bases; nucleotides not matched to a gene: 2. Germline CDR1 reads SGHDT; CDR2 reads YYEEEE. The CDR3: CASSLGTGVNQPQHF. The CDR3 bases are TGTGCCAGCAGCTTAGGGACAGGGGTCAATCAGCCCCAGCATTTT.

The rearrangement joins TRBV6-5 to TRBJ1-5; tentatively, D is TRBD1 (5 bases). Deletions cut 5 bases from V and 1 base from J, with 12 bases between. The CDR3 sequence is 15 residues long. Germline V gene sequence: CDR1 MNHEY, CDR2 SVGAGI. The CDR3 DNA follows: TGTGCCAGCAGTCTGACATGGGGCAGCAATCAGCCCCAGCATTTT. Translating gives CASSLTWGSNQPQHF.

This clone showed up just a few times. The chain links TRBV21-1 to TRBJ2-7; the table's TRBD2 call for D was not verified on the DNA. TRBV21-1 is described as a pseudogene. The CDR3 is made up of 15 amino acids. The chain's CDR3 is CASSKVGGVSYEQYV. Written as DNA, the CDR3 is TGTGCCAGCAGCAAAGTGGGGGGGGTCTCCTACGAGCAGTACGTC.

This clone has a single count. This may be a read error: a much more frequent sequence differs by one nucleotide. The chain couples TRBV6-5 to TRBJ2-2, with a weak D call TRBD2 (6 bases). The V end lost 2 bases, the J end lost 8 bases, and 12 bases lay between the germline ends. From germline, CDR1 is MNHEY and CDR2 SVGAGI. The CDR3 length is 14 residues. CDR3 DNA: TGTGCCAGCAGTTACATGGTGACTAGGGGGGAGCTGTTTTTT. Translating gives CASSYMVTRGELFF.

The chain recombines TRBV9 with TRBJ2-5; the D gene is possibly TRBD2 (5 bases). Germline V lookup: CDR1 SGDLS, CDR2 YYNGEE. Deletions cut 4 bases from V and 5 bases from J, with 18 bases between. This CDR3 has 15 amino acids. CDR3 sequence reads: CASSPSSESAETQYF. CDR3 coding DNA: TGTGCCAGCAGCCCGAGTAGCGAGTCTGCCGAGACCCAGTACTTC.